The next 16 T cell receptor beta chains were all read from a single sample in a study of vaccination and CD4 T cells after COVID-19. The Oncomine TCR Beta short-read assay sequenced DNA from cultured CD4+ T cells. In TCRdb, the PCR reads were re-called with MiXCR into one record per CDR3 protein. There are 8,000 to 9,000 distinct CDR3 sequences in the sample; roughly 49% occur only once, and approximately 15% lies in the top ten. These receptors have no identified antigens. Treatment: approximately 10-day PBMC culture with coronavirus spike peptide pools or control peptides (ViraFEST assay). Pre-COVID-19 pandemic sampling (2011-2018) yielded the unexposed donor's CD4+ T cells. Sequenced sample: CD4+ T cells from blood, cultured in vitro. The receptors come from a human donor in good health.

The table lists this clonotype with a count of one. This chain links TRBV15 with TRBJ2-1; a possible D gene is TRBD2 (5 bases). There are 14 residues in the CDR3. Trimming left V 1 base short and J 6 bases short, with 10 bases between. Germline values: CDR1 LNHNV, CDR2 YYDKDF (reference sequence). The CDR3 is CATSRGNRGNEQFF. CDR3 in DNA: TGTGCCACCAGCAGAGGGAATCGGGGCAATGAGCAGTTCTTC.

V and J are TRBV21-1 and TRBJ1-2; no check of the table's D call, TRBD1, against the DNA was made. TRBV21-1 is a recognized pseudogene. The CDR3 consists of 15 residues. The DNA for the CDR3 is TGTGCCAGCAGTTACCGAATCGGGGGGGCGCATGGCTACACCTTC. Its translation: CASSYRIGGAHGYTF.

This clonotype came up a few times. The CDR3 nucleotides are TGTGCCACCAGCACAAACCCCCCCGGCGGTAGCGGGGTAGGGGAGACCCAGTACTTC. Translation: CATSTNPPGGSGVGETQYF. The chain combines TRBV15 with TRBJ2-5, with TRBD2 identical over 8 bases. Germline V lookup: CDR1 LNHNV, CDR2 YYDKDF (reference sequence). Losses at the gene ends were 4 bases for V and 5 bases for J; bases not matched to a gene: 21. The CDR3 runs to 19 residues.

This chain connects TRBV20-1 to TRBJ2-1; D uncertain. Germline V gene sequence: CDR1 DFQATT, CDR2 SNEGSKA (reference sequence). The CDR3 totals 11 residues. The V and J ends lost 4 bases and 8 bases respectively, with 9 bases between them. The CDR3 protein is CSAKVRDEQFF. DNA for the CDR3: TGCAGTGCTAAAGTCCGGGATGAGCAGTTCTTC.

The V and J genes are TRBV6-5 and TRBJ2-1, with 9 bases that match TRBD2. The CDR3 consists of 15 residues. The germline gives CDR1 MNHEY, CDR2 SVGAGI. V lost 1 base to trimming and J lost 8 bases; unmatched junction nucleotides: 6. CDR3 residues: CASSYLGGRADEQFF. The CDR3, as DNA: TGTGCCAGCAGTTACTTAGGCGGGAGGGCCGATGAGCAGTTCTTC.

The chain recombines TRBV12-3 or TRBV12-4 with TRBJ1-1, with a weak D call TRBD1 (6 bases). The length of the CDR3 is 14 residues. Trimming took 1 base from V and 1 from J, leaving 7 bases between them. The CDR3 coding sequence is TGTGCCAGCAGTTTAGGGGGGCCGAACACTGAAGCTTTCTTT. Its translation is CASSLGGPNTEAFF.

Sample share makes this clonotype medium-sized. V and J are TRBV28 and TRBJ2-1; 7 bases fit TRBD1. The CDR3 covers 12 residues. Trimming cost V 4 bases and J 14 bases; bases outside gene matches: 8. From germline, CDR1 is MDHEN and CDR2 SYDVKM. CDR3 sequence: CASSSPGTDKFF. Here the CDR3 DNA reads TGTGCCAGCAGTTCCCCCGGGACAGATAAGTTCTTC. The full variable domain, completed using reference TRBV28 and TRBJ2-1, is DVKVTQSSRYLVKRTGEKVFLECVQDMDHENMFWYRQDPGLGLRLIYFSYDVKMKEKGDIPEGYSVSREKKERFSLILESASTNQTSMYLCASSSPGTDKFFGPGTRLTVL.

This clonotype has only a few counts. The J gene is TRBJ2-5, the V gene TRBV24-1; D is unclear. Deletions cut 1 base from V and 4 bases from J, with 0 bases between. This CDR3 contains 11 residues. Germline loops: CDR1 KGHDR, CDR2 SFDVKD. CDR3 in amino acids: CATSDLETQYF. In DNA form, the CDR3 reads TGTGCCACCAGTGATTTAGAGACCCAGTACTTC.

The chain is built from TRBV5-6 and TRBJ1-2; weak D call: TRBD1 (5 bases). The CDR3 covers 12 residues. CDR1 and CDR2 from the germline V gene are SGHDT and YYEEEE. Trimming took off 4 bases at V and 6 bases at J, with 10 bases between the two ends. CDR3 bases: TGTGCCAGCAGCCTAGGGGACGATGGCTACACCTTC. Protein sequence: CASSLGDDGYTF. The whole variable domain, remainder taken from reference TRBV5-6 and TRBJ1-2, is DAGVTQSPTHLIKTRGQQVTLRCSPKSGHDTVSWYQQALGQGPQFIFQYYEEEERQRGNFPDRFSGHQFPNYSSELNVNALLLGDSALYLCASSLGDDGYTFGSGTRLTVV.

The chain recombines TRBV10-3 with TRBJ1-3; a possible D gene is TRBD1 (5 bases). Germline V gives CDR1 ENHRY, CDR2 SYGVKD. This CDR3 region has 16 residues. With 5 bases removed from V and 0 bases from J, the gap between germline ends came to 14 bases. CDR3 bases: TGTGCCATCAGTCGGGGACCCTTTAACTCTGGAAACACCATATATTTT. Its protein product is CAISRGPFNSGNTIYF.

V gene TRBV6-1 combines with J gene TRBJ2-2; 7 nucleotides agree with TRBD2. Germline lookup yields CDR1 MNHNS and CDR2 SASEGT. After removal of 6 bases from V and 8 bases from J, the junction contained 12 bases not matched to a gene. CDR3 length equals 15 residues. CDR3 DNA: TGTGCCAGCAGCCCATGGGCGGGAGCGAAGGGGGAGCTGTTTTTT. Translated, it gives CASSPWAGAKGELFF.

This chain connects TRBV5-1 to TRBJ1-1, with a tentative D call TRBD1 (6 bases). CDR1 and CDR2 from the germline V gene are SGHRS and YFSETQ. This CDR3 spans 11 amino acids. With 2 bases removed from V and 10 bases from J, the gap between germline ends came to 9 bases. The CDR3 sequence is CASSFRGRAFF. CDR3 coding DNA: TGCGCCAGCAGCTTTCGGGGGCGAGCTTTCTTT.

The chain is built from TRBV20-1 and TRBJ1-5; TRBD1 is a possible D gene (5 bases). Per germline, CDR1 DFQATT and CDR2 SNEGSKA (reference sequence). This CDR3 has 15 residues. V shed 5 bases and J shed 3 bases, with 17 bases lying between them. The CDR3 reads CSAAGPEGINQPQHF. The CDR3 DNA follows: TGCAGTGCTGCCGGGCCGGAGGGGATCAATCAGCCCCAGCATTTT.

This chain connects TRBV20-1 to TRBJ1-1; no firm D call. The V and J ends lost 0 bases and 1 base respectively, with 15 bases between them. Germline assignment: CDR1 DFQATT and CDR2 SNEGSKA (reference sequence). The CDR3 loop spans 16 amino acids. The CDR3 bases are TGCAGTGCTAGAGATTTCAATTTAAGGAGGAACACTGAAGCTTTCTTT. As protein: CSARDFNLRRNTEAFF.

The chain joins TRBV28 to TRBJ1-2, with D uncertain. Germline CDR1 MDHEN, CDR2 SYDVKM. The CDR3 length is 11 residues. The V end lost 2 bases, the J end lost 5 bases, and 3 bases lay between the germline ends. The CDR3: CASSLRYGYTF. The CDR3 bases are TGTGCCAGCAGTTTACGATATGGCTACACCTTC.

The chain has TRBV7-8 and TRBJ2-7; TRBD1 matches 9 bases. The CDR3 is made up of 14 amino acids. Germline CDR1 is SGHVS and CDR2 is FQNEAQ. Germline trimming cut 4 bases from V and 5 bases from J; bases unmatched to any gene: 6. For the CDR3, the DNA is TGTGCCAGCAGCTCGACCGGGACAGGGAACGAGCAGTACTTC. Translated: CASSSTGTGNEQYF.